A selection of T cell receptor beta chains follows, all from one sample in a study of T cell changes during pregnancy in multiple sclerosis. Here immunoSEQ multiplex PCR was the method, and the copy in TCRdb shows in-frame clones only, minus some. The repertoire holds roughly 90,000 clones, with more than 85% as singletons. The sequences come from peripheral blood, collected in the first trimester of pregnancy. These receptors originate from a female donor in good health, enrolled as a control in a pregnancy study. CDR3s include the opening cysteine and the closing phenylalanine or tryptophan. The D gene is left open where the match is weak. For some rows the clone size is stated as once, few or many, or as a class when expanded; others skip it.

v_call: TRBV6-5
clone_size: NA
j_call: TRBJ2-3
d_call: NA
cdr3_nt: TGTGCCAGCAAACCACTACCGCACGCAGATACGCAGTATTTT
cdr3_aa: CASKPLPHADTQYF

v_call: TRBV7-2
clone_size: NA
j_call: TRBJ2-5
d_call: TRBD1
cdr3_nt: TGTGCCAGCAGCGTACACAGGGGTGGAGAGACCCAGTACTTC
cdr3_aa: CASSVHRGGETQYF

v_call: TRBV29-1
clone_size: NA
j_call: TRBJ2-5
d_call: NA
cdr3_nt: TGCAGCGTTGAGGAGGGCTATCTCCAAGAGACCCAGTACTTC
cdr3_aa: CSVEEGYLQETQYF

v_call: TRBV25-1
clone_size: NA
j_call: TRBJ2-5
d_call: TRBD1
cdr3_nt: TGTGCCAGCAGTGATAGAATGGGCAGGGGGGAGACCCAGTACTTC
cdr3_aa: CASSDRMGRGETQYF

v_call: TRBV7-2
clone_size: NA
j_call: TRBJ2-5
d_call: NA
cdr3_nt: TGTGCCAGCAGCTTAGATCCGGGGGAACAAGAGACCCAGTACTTC
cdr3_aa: CASSLDPGEQETQYF

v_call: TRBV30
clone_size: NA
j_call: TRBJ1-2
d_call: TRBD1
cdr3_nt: TGTGCCTGGAATACTATGACAGGGGGAAGGTATGGCTACACCTTC
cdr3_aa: CAWNTMTGGRYGYTF

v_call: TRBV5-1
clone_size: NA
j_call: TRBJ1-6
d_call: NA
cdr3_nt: TGCGCCAGCAGCTTGGATTCCGGGTCTAATTCACCCCTCCACTTT
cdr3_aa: CASSLDSGSNSPLHF

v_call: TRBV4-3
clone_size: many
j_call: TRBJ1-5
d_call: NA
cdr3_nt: TGCGCCAGCAGCCCCGACGGAGGTGGCAATCAGCCCCAGCATTTT
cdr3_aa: CASSPDGGGNQPQHF

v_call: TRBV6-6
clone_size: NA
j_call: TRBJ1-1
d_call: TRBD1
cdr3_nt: TGTGCCAGCAGGCCCGGGGACAGAGGGAAGGGCACTGAAGCTTTCTTT
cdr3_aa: CASRPGDRGKGTEAFF

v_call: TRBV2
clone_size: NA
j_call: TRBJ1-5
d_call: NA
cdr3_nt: TGTGCCAGCAGCAGGGGAGGCAATCAGCCCCAGCATTTT
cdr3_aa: CASSRGGNQPQHF

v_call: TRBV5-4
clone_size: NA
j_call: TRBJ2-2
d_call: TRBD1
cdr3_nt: TGTGCCAGCAGCAATGGGGACAGGGCGCACACCGGGGAGCTGTTTTTT
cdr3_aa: CASSNGDRAHTGELFF

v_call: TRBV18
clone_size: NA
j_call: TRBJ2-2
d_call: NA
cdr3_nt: TGTGCCAGCTCGCCCACCAGGGGTCCCCCCACCGGGGAGCTGTTTTTT
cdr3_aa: CASSPTRGPPTGELFF

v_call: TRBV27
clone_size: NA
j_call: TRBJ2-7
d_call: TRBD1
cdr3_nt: TGTGCCAGCAGTCCCGCCGGGACAGCCTCCTACGAGCAGTACTTC
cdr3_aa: CASSPAGTASYEQYF

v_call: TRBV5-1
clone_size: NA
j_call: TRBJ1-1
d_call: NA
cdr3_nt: TGCGCCAGCAGCTTGTCAGGGGAGGGAGTCACTGAAGCTTTCTTT
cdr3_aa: CASSLSGEGVTEAFF

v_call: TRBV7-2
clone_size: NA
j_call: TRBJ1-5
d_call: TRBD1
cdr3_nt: TGTGCCAGCAGCTCTAACAGGGGTCTTAATGGGCCCCAGCATTTT
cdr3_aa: CASSSNRGLNGPQHF

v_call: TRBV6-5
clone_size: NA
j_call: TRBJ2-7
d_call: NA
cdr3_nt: TGTGCCAGCAGGTATGGCAGTATCTACGAGCAGTACTTC
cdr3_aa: CASRYGSIYEQYF

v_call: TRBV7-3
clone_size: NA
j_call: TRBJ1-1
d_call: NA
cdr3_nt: TGTGCCAGCAGCTTATTTAGGGGGAGCCGTCCTGAAGCTTTCTTT
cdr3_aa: CASSLFRGSRPEAFF

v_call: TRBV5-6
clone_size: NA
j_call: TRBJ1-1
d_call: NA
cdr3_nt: TGTGCCAGCAGCTTGATGGTTATAGTCAGGGATTCTGCGGCTTTCTTT
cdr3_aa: CASSLMVIVRDSAAFF

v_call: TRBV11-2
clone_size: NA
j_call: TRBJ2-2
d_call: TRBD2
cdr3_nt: TGTGCCAGCAGAGGGACTAGCTCCGGGGAGCTGTTTTTT
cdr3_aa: CASRGTSSGELFF

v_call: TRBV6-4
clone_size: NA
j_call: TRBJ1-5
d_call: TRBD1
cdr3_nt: TGTGCCAGCAGCCCGACAGGGGGGGGCAATCAGCCCCAGCATTTT
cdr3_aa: CASSPTGGGNQPQHF

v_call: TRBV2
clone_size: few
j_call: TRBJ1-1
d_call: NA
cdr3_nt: TGTGCCAGCAGAATGGCAGGGTTAAACACTGAAGCTTTCTTT
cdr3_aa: CASRMAGLNTEAFF

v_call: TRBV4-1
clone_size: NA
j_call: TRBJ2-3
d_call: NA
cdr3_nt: TGCGCCAGCAGCCAAGATTCCACAGGGTCAGGGGCAGATACGCAGTATTTT
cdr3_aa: CASSQDSTGSGADTQYF

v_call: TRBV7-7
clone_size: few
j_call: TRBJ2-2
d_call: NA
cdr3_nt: TGTGCTAGCAGCCAGCTCAGCGGTACCGGGGAGCTGTTTTTT
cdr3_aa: CASSQLSGTGELFF

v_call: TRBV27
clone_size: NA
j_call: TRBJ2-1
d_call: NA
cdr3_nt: TGTGCCAGCAGTTTAAGTGCGGTGGATGAGCAGTTCTTC
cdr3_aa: CASSLSAVDEQFF

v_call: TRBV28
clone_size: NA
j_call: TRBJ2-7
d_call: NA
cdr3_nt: TGTGCCAGCAGTTTTCTTGAGACTGAGAGCTCCTACGAGCAGTACTTC
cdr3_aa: CASSFLETESSYEQYF

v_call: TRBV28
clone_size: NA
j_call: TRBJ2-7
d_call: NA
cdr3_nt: TGTGCCAGCAGTCCCGGGAGCTACTACGAGCAGTACTTC
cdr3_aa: CASSPGSYYEQYF